One and the same sample provided the 3 T cell receptor beta chains below, sequenced in a study of blood T cell repertoires in COVID-19. This table comes from immunoSEQ multiplex PCR, and its TCRdb copy is limited to in-frame clones, with some not included. The sample records under 250,000 clones, roughly 85% being singletons. Sequences were obtained from PBMCs or T cells enriched from blood (not recorded which). The receptors here all came from a woman aged 45-65 years with acute COVID-19.

Note on this clone: Other DNA sequences from this sample encode an identical CDR3 as well. The chain links TRBV7-2 to TRBJ1-1; D gene ambiguous. This CDR3 is built from 13 residues. Germline V CDR1 and CDR2: SGHTA, FQGNSA. V was clipped by 4 bases and J by 1 base, with 7 bases between them. The CDR3 DNA sequence: TGTGCCAGCAGCTCTCAGGAGAACACTGAAGCTTTCTTT. Residues: CASSSQENTEAFF.

This sequence joins TRBV6-5 and TRBJ1-1; maybe TRBD1 (5 bases). The CDR3 is 14 residues long. The V end lost 6 bases, the J end lost 4 bases, and 15 bases lay between the germline ends. Germline assignment: CDR1 MNHEY and CDR2 SVGAGI. The CDR3 is CASRAQGRSTEAFF. Written as DNA, the CDR3 is TGTGCCAGCAGAGCCCAGGGTCGTAGCACTGAAGCTTTCTTT.

V and J are TRBV2 and TRBJ1-1; tentative D call: TRBD1 (5 bases). Trimming took off 6 bases at V and 8 bases at J, with 13 bases between the two ends. The CDR3 sequence is 12 residues long. Per the germline V gene, CDR1 is SNHLY and CDR2 is FYNNEI. In DNA form, the CDR3 reads TGTGCCAGCAGACTTAAACAGGTAGAAGCTTTCTTT. The encoded protein is CASRLKQVEAFF.